A few counts support the clone carrying this T cell receptor (beta chain). These data belong to a study of blood T cell repertoires in COVID-19. Whole-study context: Samples representing acute and convalescent COVID-19 were sourced from the United States, Italy and Spain. PBMCs, B-cell-depleted T cells, or T cells provided the cDNA or gDNA that made up the material.

Germline CDR1 reads SEHNR; CDR2 reads FQNEAQ (reference sequence). CDR3 length: 14 residues. Trimming shortened V by 1 base and J by 6 bases, and 9 bases separated the two germline ends. As originally analysed: It was from reference gene primer amplification that nucleated cell counts were estimated. Profiling relied on immunoSEQ multiplex PCR, and the TCRdb table lists in-frame clones only, not all of them. The V and J calls and clone size are taken from that table; D and trimming were inferred from the DNA. The repertoire includes some 120,000 clones, more than 80% of them detected once, and 4.3% sits in the top ten.

This receptor was identified in a human donor in a cohort sampled during active COVID-19. J is TRBJ1-4 and V is TRBV7-9; unclear D gene. The sample taken for sequencing was peripheral blood. This CDR3 is CASSLGSDYEKLFF. The CDR3 nucleotides are TGTGCCAGCAGCTTAGGCAGTGACTATGAAAAACTGTTTTTT.